The 32 T cell receptor beta chains below come from one sample, sequenced in a study of blood T cell repertoires in COVID-19. TCRdb's copy holds only in-frame clones and misses some; the assay was immunoSEQ multiplex PCR. This sample has about 82,000 clones, with 85% found just once. Sequencing was carried out using peripheral blood. These receptors all stem from an elderly man with active or convalescent COVID-19.

The chain couples TRBV29-1 to TRBJ1-1; D possibly corresponds to TRBD1 (6 bases). Trimming left V 5 bases short and J 1 base short, with 17 bases between. CDR3 size: 15 residues. The germline V gene has CDR1 SQVTM and CDR2 ANQGSEA. CDR3 sequence: CSVRSRGGQNTEAFF. Written as DNA, the CDR3 is TGCAGCGTTAGGAGCAGGGGTGGTCAGAACACTGAAGCTTTCTTT.

V gene TRBV6-5 combines with J gene TRBJ1-5; D possibly corresponds to TRBD1 (5 bases). Germline V gene sequence: CDR1 MNHEY, CDR2 SVGAGI. The CDR3 consists of 16 residues. The germline V and J ends were trimmed by 4 bases and 2 bases, with 15 bases remaining between them. The CDR3 sequence: CASSSSGMFGNQPQHF. The CDR3 nucleotides are TGTGCCAGCAGTTCTTCAGGGATGTTTGGCAATCAGCCCCAGCATTTT.

This clone was observed a few times. The chain carries TRBV16 and TRBJ1-6; maybe TRBD1 (5 bases). V was pared by 4 bases and J by 10 bases, with 17 bases between. The CDR3 runs 15 residues. The germline CDR1 and CDR2 sequences are KGHSY and FQNENV. CDR3 region: CASSPPGGWRSPLHF. For the CDR3, the DNA is TGTGCCAGCAGCCCTCCGGGGGGTTGGAGATCACCCCTCCACTTT.

This chain links TRBV18 with TRBJ2-5, with D perhaps TRBD2 (6 bases). The ends were cut back, 1 base at V and 4 bases at J, with 19 bases in the middle. There are 17 residues in the CDR3. Germline-derived CDR1 and CDR2 are KGHSH and LQKENI. For the CDR3, the DNA is TGTGCCAGCTCACCACGTTTTACGGGAGTTGGCGGAGAGACCCAGTACTTC. This gives the protein CASSPRFTGVGGETQYF.

The genes are TRBV18 and TRBJ2-5, with 14 bases that match TRBD2. Germline loops: CDR1 KGHSH, CDR2 LQKENI. V lost 0 bases, J lost 4 bases, and 1 base stayed unmatched. This CDR3 region has 16 residues. This chain's CDR3 is CASSPPGLAGAETQYF. The CDR3 nucleotides read TGTGCCAGCTCACCACCGGGACTAGCGGGAGCAGAGACCCAGTACTTC.

V and J are TRBV28 and TRBJ2-2, with D possibly TRBD1 on 6 matching bases. This CDR3 region has 15 residues. CDR1 is MDHEN and CDR2 is SYDVKM in the germline V gene. Between the trimmed V and J ends, which lost 6 bases and 4 bases, there was a span of 15 bases. In DNA form, the CDR3 reads TGTGCCAGCAGACCAGGGGATTTCGTCACCGGGGAGCTGTTTTTT. It specifies CASRPGDFVTGELFF.

This rearrangement joins TRBV2 to TRBJ2-3, with D maybe TRBD2 (6 bases). The CDR3 is made up of 15 amino acids. CDR1 SNHLY and CDR2 FYNNEI come from the germline V gene. Trimming took off 2 bases at V and 1 base at J, with 10 bases between the two ends. This chain's CDR3 is CASSEIQRGTDTQYF. The CDR3 nucleotides are TGTGCCAGCAGTGAAATCCAGCGGGGCACAGATACGCAGTATTTT.

The DNA of the CDR3 is TGTGCCAGCAGCTTTTCTCGAACTGGCACAGAAGTCAGCCCGAACAATGAGCAGTTCTTC. Amino acids: CASSFSRTGTEVSPNNEQFF. This chain connects TRBV7-8 to TRBJ2-1; D gene ambiguous. From germline, CDR1 is SGHVS and CDR2 FQNEAQ. The CDR3 length is 20 residues. Trimming cost V 3 bases and J 5 bases, with 29 bases left between them.

V usage is TRBV7-3 and J usage is TRBJ2-5, with D possibly matching TRBD1 (5 bases). The CDR3 is 16 residues long. Trimming cost V 4 bases and J 4 bases, with 19 bases left between them. Germline V CDR1 and CDR2: SGHTA, FQGTGA. In DNA form, the CDR3 reads TGTGCCAGCAGCTCTAAACCTCAGGGAAAGGTAGAGACCCAGTACTTC. This gives the protein CASSSKPQGKVETQYF.

The chain joins TRBV4-2 to TRBJ1-4; D may be TRBD1 (5 bases). The CDR3 is 15 residues long. Between the trimmed V and J ends, which lost 5 bases and 4 bases, there was a span of 14 bases. CDR1 is LGHNA and CDR2 is YNFKEQ in the germline V gene. CDR3 protein: CASSSRLGVNEKLFF. The CDR3 DNA sequence: TGTGCCAGCAGCTCACGGTTAGGGGTTAATGAAAAACTGTTTTTT.

The chain recombines TRBV7-8 with TRBJ1-5; TRBD1 matches 8 bases. Germline lookup yields CDR1 SGHVS and CDR2 FQNEAQ. The CDR3 extends over 16 amino acids. J was trimmed by 4 bases and V by 6 bases; bases with no gene match: 11. CDR3 sequence: CASSLRPDRGNQPQHF. The CDR3 DNA is TGTGCCAGCAGTTTGCGCCCCGACAGGGGTAATCAGCCCCAGCATTTT.

V is TRBV6-5 and J is TRBJ1-6; weak D call: TRBD1 (6 bases). V gave up 5 bases and J gave up 10 bases, with 12 bases separating them. The germline V gene encodes CDR1 MNHEY and CDR2 SVGAGI. The CDR3 consists of 13 residues. DNA for the CDR3: TGTGCCAGCAGTCAGGGGTATAGCTCACCCCTCCACTTT. It yields the protein CASSQGYSSPLHF.

The rearrangement joins TRBV30 to TRBJ1-1; 7 positions match TRBD1. The trim removed 2 bases at V and 4 bases at J, leaving 7 bases unmatched. This CDR3 comprises 14 residues. Germline V gene sequence: CDR1 GTSNPN, CDR2 SVGIG (reference sequence). Written as DNA, the CDR3 is TGTGCCTGGAGTCAGGGGGGTACGGGCACTGAAGCTTTCTTT. This codes for CAWSQGGTGTEAFF.

The chain combines TRBV3-1 (or the pseudogene TRBV3-2) with TRBJ1-2; tentative D call: TRBD1 (6 bases). Per the germline V gene, CDR1 is LGHDT and CDR2 is YNNKEL (reference sequence). V was clipped by 0 bases and J by 8 bases, with 10 bases between them. The CDR3 is made up of 13 amino acids. The CDR3 DNA is TGTGCCAGCAGCCAAGATAACAGGGCCGGCTACACCTTC. This translates into CASSQDNRAGYTF.

This chain connects TRBV9 to TRBJ2-1; 11 bases map to TRBD1. The V gene end was trimmed by 4 bases and the J gene end by 13 bases; junction bases not matched to a gene: 13. This CDR3 has 15 residues. From germline, CDR1 is SGDLS and CDR2 YYNGEE. CDR3 residues: CASSSGQGEPGSQFF. DNA of the CDR3: TGTGCCAGCAGCTCGGGACAGGGGGAACCCGGGAGCCAGTTCTTC.

Notes on this clone: The DNA is omitted, as the CDR3 cannot be located on it reliably, and the CDR3 follows TCRdb's listing. The V call is TRBV27, the J call TRBJ1-6. CDR1 MNHEY and CDR2 SMNVEV come from the germline V gene (reference sequence). The CDR3 is 15 residues long, ends included. The CDR3 region is CASSSSSSYNSPLHF.

This clone was counted once. J is TRBJ1-1 and V is TRBV7-2; D remains unclear. The CDR3 has 13 amino acids. In germline, CDR1 is SGHTA, CDR2 FQGNSA. V dropped 3 bases and J dropped 6 bases, with 11 bases sitting between them. CDR3 coding DNA: TGTGCCAGCAGCTTGATAGATGGTCCTGAAGCTTTCTTT. This gives the protein CASSLIDGPEAFF. The full variable domain, rest sourced from reference TRBV7-2 and TRBJ1-1, is GAGVSQSPSNKVTEKGKDVELRCDPISGHTALYWYRQSLGQGLEFLIYFQGNSAPDKSGLPSDRFSAERTGGSVSTLTIQRTQQEDSAVYLCASSLIDGPEAFFGQGTRLTVV.

V gene TRBV7-2 combines with J gene TRBJ2-3; TRBD2 matches at 8 bases. Unmatched junction bases numbered 5, after V lost 2 bases and J lost 4 bases. Germline V gene sequence: CDR1 SGHTA, CDR2 FQGNSA. This CDR3 has 15 amino acids. Here the CDR3 reads CASSLLAGSSDTQYF. CDR3 in DNA: TGTGCCAGCAGCTTATTAGCGGGGAGCTCAGATACGCAGTATTTT.

A few counts support this clone. V and J are TRBV7-9 and TRBJ1-5; 7 bases are a match to TRBD1. Germline-derived CDR1 and CDR2 are SEHNR and FQNEAQ (reference sequence). The CDR3 loop spans 14 amino acids. The ends lost 5 bases at V and 3 bases at J; junction bases unmatched: 4. CDR3 nucleotide sequence: TGTGCCAGCAGCACAGGACAGGACAATCAGCCCCAGCATTTT. Its translation: CASSTGQDNQPQHF.

This clone has just one count. For the CDR3, the DNA is TGTGCCAGCAGCTCGTCGGGGAGAGAGACCCAGTACTTC. This encodes CASSSSGRETQYF. The chain couples TRBV11-3 to TRBJ2-5; weak D call: TRBD2 (5 bases). Germline loops: CDR1 SGHNT, CDR2 YENEEA. This CDR3 region has 13 residues. Trimming stripped 4 bases from V and 4 bases from J, with 10 bases between.

The chain joins TRBV5-1 to TRBJ2-3; 10 positions agree with TRBD1. The CDR3 contains 14 residues. The junction had 6 bases not matched to a gene; V was cut back by 4 bases and J by 7 bases. Germline V lookup: CDR1 SGHRS, CDR2 YFSETQ. The CDR3 spells CASSIRQGANTQYF. For the CDR3, the DNA is TGCGCCAGCAGCATCAGACAGGGGGCGAATACGCAGTATTTT.

The chain employs TRBV12-3 or TRBV12-4 and TRBJ2-5; D possibly corresponds to TRBD2 (6 bases). The length of the CDR3 is 11 residues. The V gene lost 5 bases and the J gene lost 5 bases, with 6 bases spanning the gap. The CDR3 DNA sequence: TGTGCCAGCAGTGGAGGGGAGACCCAGTACTTC. This codes for CASSGGETQYF.

The V and J genes are TRBV3-1 (or the pseudogene TRBV3-2) and TRBJ1-3; a possible D gene is TRBD1 (5 bases). The CDR3 loop spans 15 amino acids. V gave up 1 base and J gave up 4 bases, with 11 bases separating them. Germline values: CDR1 LGHDT, CDR2 YNNKEL (reference sequence). The CDR3 DNA is TGTGCCAGCAGCCAAGGATCAGGGAAGGGAAACACCATATATTTT. Its translation: CASSQGSGKGNTIYF.

This rearrangement joins TRBV7-8 to TRBJ1-2; D is possibly TRBD1 (5 bases). Trimming took off 2 bases at V and 8 bases at J, with 21 bases between the two ends. The V gene's germline CDR1 is SGHVS and CDR2 FQNEAQ. CDR3 length: 16 residues. Here the CDR3 reads CASSLSRGTSAAGYTF. For the CDR3, the DNA is TGTGCCAGCAGCTTAAGTCGGGGGACCTCCGCGGCGGGCTACACCTTC.

This clone was seen a single time. V is TRBV5-1 and J is TRBJ2-1, with 9 bases fitting TRBD2. Trimming cost V 3 bases and J 4 bases; bases outside gene matches: 11. Germline V gene sequence: CDR1 SGHRS, CDR2 YFSETQ. The CDR3 is made up of 17 amino acids. This CDR3 reads CASSSPSGEPVYNEQFF. The CDR3 DNA reads as TGCGCCAGCAGCTCTCCTAGCGGGGAGCCAGTGTACAATGAGCAGTTCTTC.

This chain links TRBV5-5 with TRBJ1-5; 9 nucleotides agree with TRBD1. Germline V CDR1 and CDR2: SGHKS, YYEKEE (reference sequence). This CDR3 contains 17 residues. Losses at the gene ends were 0 bases for V and 5 bases for J; bases not matched to a gene: 9. CDR3 sequence: CASSLEGQGPPDQPQHF. Written as DNA, the CDR3 is TGTGCCAGCAGCTTGGAGGGACAGGGCCCTCCGGATCAGCCCCAGCATTTT.

V usage is TRBV10-1 and J usage is TRBJ2-3; possibly TRBD1 for D (5 bases). CDR3 length equals 14 residues. The V gene's germline CDR1 is WNHNN and CDR2 SYGVQD (reference sequence). Trimming cost V 4 bases and J 4 bases, with 12 bases left between them. The CDR3 DNA sequence: TGCGCCAGCAGTGGACAGCGTGGCGCAGATACGCAGTATTTT. Its protein product is CASSGQRGADTQYF.

V and J are TRBV30 and TRBJ1-2, with 9 bases lining up with TRBD1. V was clipped by 4 bases and J by 1 base; unmatched bases: 1. Germline CDR1 and CDR2: GTSNPN and SVGIG (reference sequence). CDR3 length: 13 residues. CDR3 DNA sequence: TGTGCCTGGAAGGGACAGGGTAACTATGGCTACACCTTC. Residues: CAWKGQGNYGYTF.

The CDR3 DNA is TGTGCCAGCAGCCGTAACGGGAGGACTGGGGCCAACGTCCTGACTTTC. Protein: CASSRNGRTGANVLTF. This chain links TRBV3-1 (or the pseudogene TRBV3-2) with TRBJ2-6; 7 nucleotides match TRBD2. With V trimmed by 4 bases and J by 2 bases, 5 bases remained unmatched. The CDR3 has 16 amino acids. The V gene's germline CDR1 is LGHDT and CDR2 YNNKEL (reference sequence).

The chain couples TRBV19 to TRBJ1-6; D remains ambiguous. Germline CDR1 LNHDA, CDR2 SQIVND (reference sequence). The CDR3 has 13 residues. V lost 2 bases to trimming and J lost 5 bases, with 4 bases between them. CDR3 in DNA: TGTGCCAGTAGTATACAGGATAATTCACCCCTCCACTTT. The encoded protein is CASSIQDNSPLHF. Based on the CDR3 plus reference TRBV19 and TRBJ1-6, the full variable domain is DGGITQSPKYLFRKEGQNVTLSCEQNLNHDAMYWYRQDPGQGLRLIYYSQIVNDFQKGDIAEGYSVSREKKESFPLTVTSAQKNPTAFYLCASSIQDNSPLHFGNGTRLTVT.

This clone occurred a few times. V and J are TRBV5-4 and TRBJ1-2, with 7 bases fitting TRBD1. CDR1 is SGHNT, CDR2 YYREEE, per germline (reference sequence). The V segment lost 3 bases and the J segment 6 bases; nucleotides outside the gene matches: 5. This CDR3 contains 13 residues. CDR3 coding DNA: TGTGCCAGCAGCTCCCTAACAGGGGATGGCTACACCTTC. It translates to CASSSLTGDGYTF. Using reference TRBV5-4 and TRBJ1-2 for the parts outside the CDR3, the full variable domain is ETGVTQSPTHLIKTRGQQVTLRCSSQSGHNTVSWYQQALGQGPQFIFQYYREEENGRGNFPPRFSGLQFPNYSSELNVNALELDDSALYLCASSSLTGDGYTFGSGTRLTVV.

The CDR3 DNA sequence: TGTGCCAGCAGCTTGTGGGAGGGAGGCTATGGCTACACCTTC. This codes for CASSLWEGGYGYTF. The chain employs TRBV5-5 and TRBJ1-2, with D hard to call. Germline CDR1 is SGHKS and CDR2 is YYEKEE (reference sequence). The CDR3 is 14 residues long. V was shortened by 1 base and J by 4 bases, with 11 bases between the two germline ends.